The clone carrying this T cell receptor (beta chain) appeared a few times. Antigen specificity is unknown. In TCRdb, the 5' RACE reads were re-called with MiXCR into one record per CDR3 protein. Seen here are some 450,000 distinct CDR3 sequences, 15% to 20% observed once, and the top ten hold roughly 8.4%. The germline CDR1 and CDR2 sequences are SGDLS and YYNGEE. V lost 4 bases and J 6 bases, leaving 19 bases between the germline ends. The length of the CDR3 is 15 residues. The data were taken from a study of T-cell memory formation after mild COVID-19. General observations from the study: The study detected some responding clones in pre-infection memory, suggesting cross-reactive memory joined. Later expanders leaned CD4+, whereas day 15 to 85 contracting clones were balanced CD4/CD8.

Material: PBMCs or a T cell subset sorted from them (not recorded which). The sequence came from an adult woman who had mild COVID-19 (a few samples of this study predate the infection). Cell type and time point are not known. This chain links TRBV9 with TRBJ2-5; weak D call: TRBD1 (5 bases). The CDR3 DNA reads as TGTGCCAGCAGCCCGACTCTCACAGGAGAGAAGACCCAGTACTTC. This translates into CASSPTLTGEKTQYF. The full variable domain, with the rest looked up from reference TRBV9 and TRBJ2-5, is DSGVTQTPKHLITATGQRVTLRCSPRSGDLSVYWYQQSLDQGLQFLIQYYNGEERAKGNILERFSAQQFPDLHSELNLSSLELGDSALYFCASSPTLTGEKTQYFGPGTRLLVL.